This T cell receptor (beta chain) emerged from a study of beta chain features in type 1 diabetes. Sequencing targeted expressed TCRB transcripts, as all isolated RNA had been reverse transcribed. Roughly 3.5 million reads per sample on average were obtained from naive, central memory and regulatory T cell samples. The protocol was immunoSEQ multiplex PCR, while the TCRdb copy is restricted to in-frame clones and leaves out a portion. The sample records 600,000 to 700,000 clones, roughly 13% being singletons. A word on this clone: Its matching antigen is unknown.

Sorting based on CD45RO/CCR7/CD25/CD127/CD95/CD27 separated CD4+ naive, central memory, regulatory and stem cell-like memory cells. Sorted populations all had greater than 95% purity. Study-level points and caveats: Patients with Type 1 diabetes showed moderately but significantly shorter TCRB CDR3s in all four CD4+ subsets. Patients and controls would be equally affected if PCR favored shorter templates.

The receptor's source is a man aged 18-30 years with type 1 diabetes. The source material was naive CD4+ T cells from blood.

The CDR3 loop reads CAWSVQDKFSGNTIYF. The CDR3 DNA reads as TGTGCCTGGAGTGTACAGGACAAATTCTCTGGAAACACCATATATTTT. The V call is TRBV30, the J call TRBJ1-3; maybe TRBD1 (5 bases). Per the germline V gene, CDR1 is GTSNPN and CDR2 is SVGIG (reference sequence). This CDR3 spans 16 amino acids. Trimming shortened V by 0 bases and J by 0 bases, and 12 bases separated the two germline ends.